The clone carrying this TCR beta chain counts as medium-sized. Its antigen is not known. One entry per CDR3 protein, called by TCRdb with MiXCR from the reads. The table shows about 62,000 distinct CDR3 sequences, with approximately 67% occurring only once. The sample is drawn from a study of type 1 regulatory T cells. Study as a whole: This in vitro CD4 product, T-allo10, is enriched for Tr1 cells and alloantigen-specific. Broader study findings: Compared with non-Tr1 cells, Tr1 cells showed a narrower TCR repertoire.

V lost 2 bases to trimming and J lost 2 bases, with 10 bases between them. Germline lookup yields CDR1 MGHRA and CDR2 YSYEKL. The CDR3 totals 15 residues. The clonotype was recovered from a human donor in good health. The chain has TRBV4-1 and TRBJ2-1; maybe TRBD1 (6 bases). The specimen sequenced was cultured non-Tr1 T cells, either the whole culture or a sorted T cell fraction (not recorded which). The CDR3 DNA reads TGCGCCAGCAGCCAACCCGGGACACCCTACAATGAGCAGTTCTTC. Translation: CASSQPGTPYNEQFF.